Shown below are 23 T cell receptor beta chains from a single sample sequenced in a study of PD-L1 blockade in urothelial cancer. This sample's time point: pretreatment peripheral blood. Sequencing used immunoSEQ multiplex PCR; TCRdb keeps in-frame clones, though not all of them. The table has roughly 43,000 clones, over 75% seen once. The sample consisted of PBMCs, taken around atezolizumab (anti-PD-L1) treatment. The receptors derive from a man between 60 and 75 years old with urothelial cancer.

The V and J genes are TRBV6-4 and TRBJ2-6; TRBD1 might be the D (6 bases). This CDR3 has 14 residues. V lost 8 bases and J lost 2, with 10 bases in between. Germline V gene data show CDR1 as MRHNA and CDR2 as SNTAGT. For the CDR3, the DNA is TGTGCCAGCCGACAGGTTGCTGGGGCCAACGTCCTGACTTTC. Encoded protein: CASRQVAGANVLTF.

This clone was observed a handful of times. The chain is built from TRBV7-8 and TRBJ1-1, with unresolved D. The germline V gene encodes CDR1 SGHVS and CDR2 FQNEAQ. This CDR3 is 14 amino acids long. V was clipped by 7 bases and J by 2 bases, with 14 bases between them. Written as DNA, the CDR3 is TGTGCCAGCAACTACCCCGGCGGTAACACTGAAGCTTTCTTT. Translation: CASNYPGGNTEAFF.

The chain uses TRBV18 and TRBJ2-5; 7 bases are a match to TRBD1. Germline values: CDR1 KGHSH, CDR2 LQKENI. The CDR3 consists of 13 residues. After removal of 4 bases from V and 3 bases from J, the junction contained 2 bases not matched to a gene. This chain's CDR3 is CASSRGQEETQYF. In DNA, the CDR3 is TGTGCCAGCTCACGTGGACAGGAAGAGACCCAGTACTTC.

In this sample, this clone turned up once. The DNA of the CDR3 is TGTGCCAGCAGTCCGTTGACAGGGGGGTATTCACCCCTCCACTTT. Its protein is CASSPLTGGYSPLHF. The chain carries TRBV28 and TRBJ1-6; 9 bases line up with TRBD1. Looked up from germline, CDR1 is MDHEN and CDR2 is SYDVKM. The CDR3 extends over 15 amino acids. Trimming took 5 bases from V and 8 from J; bases not matched to a gene: 7.

This chain connects TRBV28 to TRBJ2-2; possible D gene TRBD1, 5 bases. The V gene lost 7 bases and the J gene lost 1 base, with 10 bases spanning the gap. CDR3 length: 14 residues. CDR1 is MDHEN, CDR2 SYDVKM, per germline. As DNA, the CDR3 is TGTGCCAGCATTCGAGGACAGAACACCGGGGAGCTGTTTTTT. Amino acid sequence: CASIRGQNTGELFF.

The CDR3 spells CASSSSGRGDTQYF. In nucleotides, the CDR3 is TGTGCCAGTAGTTCCAGCGGGAGGGGTGATACGCAGTATTTT. The chain employs TRBV19 and TRBJ2-3, with TRBD2 matching 10 bases. The CDR3 is 14 residues long. Germline loops: CDR1 LNHDA, CDR2 SQIVND (reference sequence). J lost 6 bases, V lost 5 bases, and 5 bases had no gene match.

This chain uses TRBV6-1 with TRBJ1-1; D unresolved. The CDR3 totals 14 residues. The V end lost 8 bases, the J end lost 0 bases, and 13 bases lay between the germline ends. Germline loops: CDR1 MNHNS, CDR2 SASEGT. CDR3 region: CASGVGLLNTEAFF. For the CDR3, the DNA is TGTGCCAGCGGAGTTGGTCTCCTGAACACTGAAGCTTTCTTT.

The V gene is TRBV7-8, the J gene TRBJ2-4; the match to TRBD2 covers 8 bases. The germline gives CDR1 SGHVS, CDR2 FQNEAQ. V lost 1 base and J lost 5; bases outside the gene matches: 4. CDR3 length: 15 residues. The CDR3 reads CASSLGRGAQNIQYF. CDR3 DNA sequence: TGTGCCAGCAGCTTAGGGCGGGGGGCCCAAAACATTCAGTACTTC.

This chain connects TRBV15 to TRBJ1-5; no clear D. The germline V gene encodes CDR1 LNHNV and CDR2 YYDKDF (reference sequence). The CDR3 extends over 15 amino acids. The V and J ends lost 2 bases and 0 bases respectively, with 8 bases between them. The CDR3 coding sequence is TGTGCCACCAGCAGACACAGAGATAGCAATCAGCCCCAGCATTTT. It encodes CATSRHRDSNQPQHF.

The chain recombines TRBV14 with TRBJ2-5; D possibly corresponds to TRBD2 (6 bases). This CDR3 is 13 amino acids long. Per germline, CDR1 SGHDN and CDR2 FVKESK. Deletions cut 6 bases from V and 5 bases from J, with 13 bases between. The CDR3 protein is CASSQTGRETQYF. The CDR3 nucleotides read TGTGCCAGCAGTCAGACGGGGAGGGAGACCCAGTACTTC.

This CDR3 reads CASSAFRGESSRYF. CDR3 nucleotides: TGTGCCAGCAGTGCCTTCCGGGGGGAATCTAGTCGGTACTTC. The V and J genes are TRBV6-1 and TRBJ2-7; 7 bases line up with TRBD2. The CDR3 covers 14 residues. Germline V gene data show CDR1 as MNHNS and CDR2 as SASEGT. The trim removed 4 bases at V and 12 bases at J, leaving 15 bases unmatched.

This clone was picked up a small number of times. This chain joins TRBV30 and TRBJ2-2; TRBD2 is a possible D gene (6 bases). This CDR3 has 14 residues. CDR1 GTSNPN and CDR2 SVGIG come from the germline V gene (reference sequence). V was clipped by 3 bases and J by 2 bases, with 10 bases between them. This chain's CDR3 is CAWSRRANTGELFF. DNA of the CDR3: TGTGCCTGGAGCCGGAGGGCCAACACCGGGGAGCTGTTTTTT.

The chain links TRBV27 to TRBJ2-2; 10 bases are shared with TRBD2. CDR1 is MNHEY and CDR2 is SMNVEV in the germline V gene (reference sequence). Losses at the gene ends were 7 bases for V and 1 base for J; bases not matched to a gene: 6. The CDR3 sequence is 16 residues long. CDR3 protein: CASKLTSGKNTGELFF. The DNA of the CDR3 is TGTGCCAGCAAGCTAACTAGCGGGAAGAACACCGGGGAGCTGTTTTTT.

The chain joins TRBV7-2 to TRBJ1-5; the match to TRBD1 covers 8 bases. The CDR3 spans 15 residues. The germline CDR1 and CDR2 sequences are SGHTA and FQGNSA. V gave up 5 bases and J gave up 2 bases; unmatched junction bases: 5. The chain's CDR3 is CASSLSTGGNQPQHF. The DNA for the CDR3 is TGTGCCAGCAGCCTCTCGACAGGGGGCAATCAGCCCCAGCATTTT.

By share, this clone counts as medium-sized (0.01 to 0.1%). The chain recombines TRBV27 with TRBJ2-3; TRBD2 matches 11 bases. Germline CDR1 and CDR2: MNHEY and SMNVEV (reference sequence). V was pared by 3 bases and J by 4 bases, with 6 bases of the junction left unmatched. The CDR3 covers 16 residues. CDR3 bases: TGTGCCAGCAGTTTTACTAGCGGGAGCGTCGCAGATACGCAGTATTTT. Amino acid sequence: CASSFTSGSVADTQYF.

The genes are TRBV30 and TRBJ1-1, with D uncertain. Germline lookup yields CDR1 GTSNPN and CDR2 SVGIG (reference sequence). CDR3 size: 12 residues. V was shortened by 5 bases and J by 3 bases, with 10 bases between the two germline ends. The CDR3 sequence: CAWLREDTEAFF. Written as DNA, the CDR3 is TGTGCCTGGTTGCGGGAGGACACTGAAGCTTTCTTT.

This rearrangement joins TRBV6-5 to TRBJ1-1, with D possibly TRBD1 on 5 matching bases. V was pared by 5 bases and J by 8 bases, with 15 bases between. This CDR3 has 13 amino acids. CDR1 and CDR2 (germline): MNHEY, SVGAGI. The CDR3 bases are TGTGCCAGCAGTCTCGCCGGGACTGTAGAAGCTTTCTTT. Residues: CASSLAGTVEAFF.

This clone was counted a few times. The genes are TRBV30 and TRBJ1-2; 7 bases line up with TRBD1. Germline values: CDR1 GTSNPN, CDR2 SVGIG (reference sequence). The CDR3 runs to 14 residues. The junction had 6 bases not matched to a gene; V was cut back by 1 base and J by 4 bases. CDR3 in DNA: TGTGCCTGGAGTGGCAGGGGGAAGAGCTATGGCTACACCTTC. This translates into CAWSGRGKSYGYTF.

The chain is built from TRBV18 and TRBJ2-7, with D possibly matching TRBD2 (5 bases). Germline-derived CDR1 and CDR2 are KGHSH and LQKENI. The ends were cut back, 3 bases at V and 5 bases at J, with 8 bases in the middle. The CDR3 covers 12 residues. Here the CDR3 DNA reads TGTGCCAGCTCACCCGGGGTCAACGAGCAGTACTTC. It specifies CASSPGVNEQYF.

This clone is a singleton in its sample. V gene TRBV11-2 combines with J gene TRBJ2-3, with D hard to call. Per germline, CDR1 SGHAT and CDR2 FQNNGV. CDR3 length: 15 amino acids. The ends were cut back, 5 bases at V and 3 bases at J, with 15 bases in the middle. The CDR3 protein is CASSLRVSETDTQYF. The CDR3 coding sequence is TGTGCCAGCAGCCTACGCGTGAGCGAGACAGATACGCAGTATTTT. Looking up the rest from reference TRBV11-2 and TRBJ2-3 gives the full variable domain: EAGVAQSPRYKIIEKRQSVAFWCNPISGHATLYWYQQILGQGPKLLIQFQNNGVVDDSQLPKDRFSAERLKGVDSTLKIQPAKLEDSAVYLCASSLRVSETDTQYFGPGTRLTVL.

The chain recombines TRBV9 with TRBJ1-1, with a possible D match to TRBD1 (5 bases). Germline V gene lookup returns CDR1 SGDLS and CDR2 YYNGEE. The V gene lost 0 bases and the J gene lost 5 bases, with 17 bases spanning the gap. CDR3 size: 16 residues. CDR3 sequence reads: CASSVELMGGETEAFF. CDR3 in DNA: TGTGCCAGCAGCGTAGAACTAATGGGGGGGGAAACTGAAGCTTTCTTT.

This clone was observed a handful of times. Here the CDR3 reads CAWSVRVRGTEAFF. The DNA of the CDR3 is TGTGCCTGGAGTGTACGCGTTCGGGGCACTGAAGCTTTCTTT. This chain links TRBV30 with TRBJ1-1; no reliable D call. CDR1 is GTSNPN, CDR2 SVGIG, per germline (reference sequence). The V end lost 0 bases, the J end lost 4 bases, and 12 bases lay between the germline ends. This CDR3 contains 14 residues.

This clone was observed a handful of times. The chain couples TRBV5-6 to TRBJ1-5; D is uncertain. This CDR3 spans 13 amino acids. The ends were cut back, 0 bases at V and 6 bases at J, with 7 bases in the middle. Looked up from germline, CDR1 is SGHDT and CDR2 is YYEEEE. The CDR3 spells CASSLAGRQPQHF. CDR3 coding DNA: TGTGCCAGCAGCTTGGCGGGTCGTCAGCCCCAGCATTTT. Full variable domain (outside the CDR3, taken from reference TRBV5-6 and TRBJ1-5): DAGVTQSPTHLIKTRGQQVTLRCSPKSGHDTVSWYQQALGQGPQFIFQYYEEEERQRGNFPDRFSGHQFPNYSSELNVNALLLGDSALYLCASSLAGRQPQHFGDGTRLSIL.